This T cell receptor (beta chain) was documented in a study of T-cell memory formation after mild COVID-19. Whole-study findings and limits: Cross-reactive memory apparently joined, as some responding clones appeared in pre-infection memory.

TCR alpha and TCR beta cDNA libraries with sample barcodes and UMIs came from 5'RACE using constant-segment primers. TCRdb re-analysed the 5' RACE reads in MiXCR, keeping a single row per CDR3 protein. Here the sample spans roughly 400,000 distinct CDR3 sequences, 20% to 25% being singletons. This clonotype was observed many times. Its specificity is not known. The germline V gene encodes CDR1 SGHVS and CDR2 FNYEAQ. This CDR3 is built from 13 residues. The V and J ends lost 4 bases and 0 bases respectively, with 7 bases between them. The source is an adult woman who had mild COVID-19 (a few samples of this study predate the infection). Cell type and time point are not known. Input material: PBMCs or a T cell subset sorted from them (not recorded which). The V and J genes are TRBV7-6 and TRBJ2-7; possible D gene TRBD1, 6 bases. CDR3 nucleotides: TGTGCCAGCAGCTCACAGGGCTCCTACGAGCAGTACTTC. Its translation is CASSSQGSYEQYF. The whole variable domain, filled in from reference TRBV7-6 and TRBJ2-7, reads GAGVSQSPRYKVTKRGQDVALRCDPISGHVSLYWYRQALGQGPEFLTYFNYEAQQDKSGLPNDRFSAERPEGSISTLTIQRTEQRDSAMYRCASSSQGSYEQYFGPGTRLTVT.